The 25 T cell receptor beta chains reported below all come from one sample, sequenced in a study of CD8+ T cells in alopecia areata. It was cDNA, reverse transcribed from extracted RNA, that served as the sequencing template. The table came from immunoSEQ multiplex PCR; TCRdb's copy has only in-frame clones and leaves some out. The sample consists of 200,000 to 250,000 clones, 50% to 65% of them appearing once. Specimen: CD4+ T cells sorted from blood, collected at week 0. All receptors derive from a human donor with alopecia areata.

This clone has only a few counts. The CDR3 protein is CASSGDKNTEAFF. In DNA form, the CDR3 reads TGTGCCAGCAGCGGGGACAAAAACACTGAAGCTTTCTTT. The chain has TRBV9 and TRBJ1-1, with D maybe TRBD1 (6 bases). Germline CDR1 reads SGDLS; CDR2 reads YYNGEE. CDR3 length: 13 residues. The V end lost 3 bases, the J end lost 2 bases, and 8 bases lay between the germline ends.

Concerning this clone: Sequence at one end of the junction differs from germline and may be a read error. The rearrangement uses TRBV7-2 and TRBJ2-5; D remains unclear. Germline CDR1 reads SGHTA; CDR2 reads FQGNSA. This CDR3 contains 13 residues. The CDR3 nucleotides read TGTGCCAACAGCATTAGGGCCTCAGAGACCCAGTACTTC. Translating gives CANSIRASETQYF. Based on the CDR3 plus reference TRBV7-2 and TRBJ2-5, the full variable domain is GAGVSQSPSNKVTEKGKDVELRCDPISGHTALYWYRQSLGQGLEFLIYFQGNSAPDKSGLPSDRFSAERTGGSVSTLTIQRTQQEDSAVYLCANSIRASETQYFGPGTRLLVL.

This sequence joins TRBV5-4 and TRBJ2-2, with 7 bases fitting TRBD2. The V segment lost 6 bases and the J segment 0 bases; nucleotides outside the gene matches: 5. CDR3 length equals 15 residues. Germline assignment: CDR1 SGHNT and CDR2 YYREEE (reference sequence). The CDR3 nucleotides read TGTGCCAGCACTCGAGGGACTACGAACACCGGGGAGCTGTTTTTT. It translates to CASTRGTTNTGELFF.

The rearrangement joins TRBV6-6 to TRBJ2-5, with TRBD2 matching over 7 bases. Germline V gene lookup returns CDR1 MNHNY and CDR2 SVGAGI (reference sequence). The CDR3 has 14 residues. Losses at the gene ends were 2 bases for V and 2 bases for J; bases not matched to a gene: 2. The CDR3 nucleotides read TGTGCCAGCAGTTACACGGGACTACAAGAGACCCAGTACTTC. Translating gives CASSYTGLQETQYF.

Written as DNA, the CDR3 is TGTGCCAGCAGCACCCGTCGGAGGGTTGGCGAGACCCAGTACTTC. It codes for CASSTRRRVGETQYF. The chain recombines TRBV7-8 with TRBJ2-5, with D possibly matching TRBD2 (6 bases). The CDR3 sequence is 15 residues long. Germline CDR1 SGHVS, CDR2 FQNEAQ. Trimming cost V 5 bases and J 5 bases, with 18 bases left between them.

This clone was detected only once. The rearrangement links TRBV2 to TRBJ2-7; D not resolved. V lost 6 bases to trimming and J lost 3 bases, with 9 bases between them. The CDR3 has 12 residues. The germline V gene has CDR1 SNHLY and CDR2 FYNNEI. This chain's CDR3 is CASRRGGYEQYF. The DNA for the CDR3 is TGTGCCAGCAGACGAGGTGGCTACGAGCAGTACTTC.

CDR3 sequence: CASSFKPSQYTGELFF. The DNA of the CDR3 is TGTGCCAGCAGCTTTAAGCCCAGTCAGTACACCGGGGAGCTGTTTTTT. The chain employs TRBV5-8 and TRBJ2-2; no definite D call. V dropped 2 bases and J dropped 3 bases, with 14 bases sitting between them. This CDR3 is built from 16 residues. Germline loops: CDR1 SGHTS, CDR2 YDEGEE.

The rearrangement joins TRBV6-6 to TRBJ2-2, with D uncertain. Between the trimmed V and J ends, which lost 6 bases and 9 bases, there was a span of 11 bases. Germline values: CDR1 MNHNY, CDR2 SVGAGI (reference sequence). The CDR3 extends over 12 amino acids. The CDR3 coding sequence is TGTGCCAGCAGCCAAGGGCAGCGGGAGCTGTTTTTT. Encoded protein: CASSQGQRELFF.

This clone appeared a few times. The rearrangement links TRBV10-3 to TRBJ1-1; possibly TRBD1 for D (5 bases). Germline V gives CDR1 ENHRY, CDR2 SYGVKD. V was shortened by 3 bases and J by 1 base, with 12 bases between the two germline ends. The CDR3 has 15 residues. The CDR3 sequence is CAISDEIGGNTEAFF. For the CDR3, the DNA is TGTGCCATCAGTGACGAAATCGGGGGGAACACTGAAGCTTTCTTT.

The table lists this clone with a few counts. For the CDR3, the DNA is TGTGCCTGGAGGGGCCGGGCGGGTTACAATGAGCAGTTCTTC. Translation: CAWRGRAGYNEQFF. The chain recombines TRBV30 with TRBJ2-1, with D tentatively TRBD2 (5 bases). From germline, CDR1 is GTSNPN and CDR2 SVGIG (reference sequence). Trimming removed 3 bases from V and 4 bases from J, with 13 bases in between. The CDR3 consists of 14 residues.

The V and J genes are TRBV19 and TRBJ1-5, with D maybe TRBD1 (5 bases). There are 16 residues in the CDR3. V was cut by 4 bases and J by 5 bases, with 18 bases left in between. The germline V gene has CDR1 LNHDA and CDR2 SQIVND (reference sequence). CDR3 nucleotide sequence: TGTGCCAGTAGTAACCCCTGGAGGAGGGGCGATCAGCCCCAGCATTTT. It codes for CASSNPWRRGDQPQHF.

This clone was seen a handful of times. The gene calls are TRBV10-2 and TRBJ2-7; D perhaps matches TRBD1 (6 bases). Trimming removed 7 bases from V and 2 bases from J, with 6 bases in between. Germline lookup yields CDR1 WSHSY and CDR2 SAAADI. The CDR3 has 11 amino acids. As DNA, the CDR3 is TGCGCCAGCACAGGGGCCTACGAGCAGTACTTC. Protein sequence: CASTGAYEQYF.

The genes are TRBV11-2 and TRBJ2-5; D is possibly TRBD2 (5 bases). Looked up from germline, CDR1 is SGHAT and CDR2 is FQNNGV. The CDR3 has 13 residues. Trimming removed 10 bases at V and 2 bases at J, with 14 bases between. CDR3 DNA: TGTGCCACCCAACTAGTACATCAAGAGACCCAGTACTTC. Residues: CATQLVHQETQYF.

The chain links TRBV4-2 to TRBJ2-7; TRBD1 might be the D (5 bases). V shed 1 base and J shed 1 base, with 8 bases lying between them. Looked up from germline, CDR1 is LGHNA and CDR2 is YNFKEQ. This CDR3 contains 14 residues. CDR3 DNA sequence: TGTGCCAGCAGCCAAGTGGACACATCCTACGAGCAGTACTTC. As protein: CASSQVDTSYEQYF.

The chain joins TRBV9 to TRBJ1-1; D remains ambiguous. Germline values: CDR1 SGDLS, CDR2 YYNGEE. The CDR3 extends over 13 amino acids. The V and J ends lost 2 bases and 3 bases respectively, with 8 bases between them. CDR3 sequence reads: CASSVREDTEAFF. CDR3 in DNA: TGTGCCAGCAGCGTGAGGGAGGACACTGAAGCTTTCTTT.

This rearrangement joins TRBV7-8 to TRBJ2-3; unclear D gene. Trimming shortened V by 1 base and J by 0 bases, and 8 bases separated the two germline ends. The CDR3 contains 15 residues. In germline, CDR1 is SGHVS, CDR2 FQNEAQ. The CDR3 spells CASSLDQISTDTQYF. In DNA, the CDR3 is TGTGCCAGCAGCTTAGATCAGATAAGCACAGATACGCAGTATTTT.

This clone was observed a few times. V usage is TRBV27 and J usage is TRBJ1-1; possibly TRBD1 for D (6 bases). V lost 5 bases and J lost 1, with 8 bases in between. The CDR3 spans 13 residues. Germline V gene data show CDR1 as MNHEY and CDR2 as SMNVEV (reference sequence). In DNA, the CDR3 is TGTGCCAGCAGTCCGACAGGGAACACTGAAGCTTTCTTT. This sequence encodes CASSPTGNTEAFF.

The chain uses TRBV30 and TRBJ2-2; 7 bases are shared with TRBD1. The junction had 5 bases not matched to a gene; V was cut back by 1 base and J by 6 bases. The CDR3 extends over 14 amino acids. Germline CDR1 reads GTSNPN; CDR2 reads SVGIG (reference sequence). CDR3 sequence (DNA): TGTGCCTGGAGTGACCTACAGGGGCCCGGGGAGCTGTTTTTT. Translating it yields CAWSDLQGPGELFF. Full variable domain (outside the CDR3, taken from reference TRBV30 and TRBJ2-2): SQTIHQWPATLVQPVGSPLSLECTVEGTSNPNLYWYRQAAGRGLQLLFYSVGIGQISSEVPQNLSASRPQDRQFILSSKKLLLSDSGFYLCAWSDLQGPGELFFGEGSRLTVL.

The chain joins TRBV30 to TRBJ1-6; TRBD1 aligns across 7 bases. Germline trimming cut 1 base from V and 7 bases from J; bases unmatched to any gene: 10. The germline gives CDR1 GTSNPN, CDR2 SVGIG (reference sequence). The CDR3 is 16 amino acids. The CDR3 spells CAWSDGWDSRNSPLHF. CDR3 bases: TGTGCCTGGAGTGATGGGTGGGACAGCCGAAATTCACCCCTCCACTTT.

The chain joins TRBV18 to TRBJ1-2, with unresolved D. The CDR3 length is 14 residues. The germline gives CDR1 KGHSH, CDR2 LQKENI. V was shortened by 5 bases and J by 6 bases, with 16 bases between the two germline ends. The CDR3 here is CASSVDRARDGYTF. The CDR3 DNA is TGTGCCAGCTCAGTGGACCGGGCGAGGGATGGCTACACCTTC.

The chain carries TRBV30 and TRBJ2-2, with 11 bases identical to TRBD2. The germline V gene has CDR1 GTSNPN and CDR2 SVGIG (reference sequence). This CDR3 has 14 amino acids. For the CDR3, the DNA is TGTGCGAGTCTAGCGGGAGGCAACACCGGGGAGCTGTTTTTT. Protein sequence: CASLAGGNTGELFF.

This chain connects TRBV27 to TRBJ2-5; 7 bases align to TRBD1. The germline V gene encodes CDR1 MNHEY and CDR2 SMNVEV (reference sequence). With V trimmed by 6 bases and J by 5 bases, 24 bases remained unmatched. The length of the CDR3 is 19 residues. The CDR3: CASSRTPPQTGMGRETQYF. DNA of the CDR3: TGTGCCAGCAGCCGAACTCCACCCCAGACAGGGATGGGTAGGGAGACCCAGTACTTC.

The chain has TRBV15 and TRBJ1-1; 9 bases fit TRBD1. CDR1 is LNHNV and CDR2 is YYDKDF in the germline V gene (reference sequence). The length of the CDR3 is 15 residues. V trimming: 4 bases; J trimming: 3 bases; junction bases outside the gene matches: 6. The CDR3 here is CATSITRTGDTEAFF. In DNA form, the CDR3 reads TGTGCCACCAGCATAACCCGGACAGGGGACACTGAAGCTTTCTTT.

The chain joins TRBV27 to TRBJ2-1; TRBD2 aligns across 11 bases. The CDR3 consists of 15 residues. J lost 15 bases, V lost 6 bases, and 16 bases had no gene match. CDR1 and CDR2 from the germline V gene are MNHEY and SMNVEV (reference sequence). Here the CDR3 reads CASRAGTSGLGLLFF. In nucleotides, the CDR3 is TGTGCCAGCAGGGCCGGGACTAGCGGCCTTGGGTTGCTGTTCTTC.

The chain couples TRBV30 to TRBJ1-5, with no clear D. Trimming took 2 bases from V and 0 from J, leaving 5 bases between them. CDR1 and CDR2 from the germline V gene are GTSNPN and SVGIG (reference sequence). The CDR3 runs to 13 residues. This chain's CDR3 is CAWSQASNQPQHF. CDR3 coding DNA: TGTGCCTGGAGTCAGGCTAGCAATCAGCCCCAGCATTTT.